This T cell receptor (beta chain) was found in a study of T cells in localized non-small cell lung cancer. There are 14 residues in the CDR3. In germline, CDR1 is SGHRS, CDR2 YFSETQ. Trimming took 3 bases from V and 8 from J, leaving 12 bases between them. Some clones are missing from TCRdb's copy, which holds only in-frame ones; the method was immunoSEQ multiplex PCR. The data contain around 30,000 clones, about 87% of them singletons. As for this clone: Its antigen is currently unknown.

Findings of the study overall: Those with higher blood T cell density had longer overall survival.

The specimen comprised peripheral blood, sampled before any cancer treatment. The chain is built from TRBV5-1 and TRBJ1-6, with D uncertain. This clonotype was sampled from a male donor at least 60 years old with stage I lung adenocarcinoma. CDR3 protein: CASSYAQTDSPLHF. The CDR3 DNA is TGCGCCAGCAGCTACGCCCAGACTGATTCACCCCTCCACTTT.